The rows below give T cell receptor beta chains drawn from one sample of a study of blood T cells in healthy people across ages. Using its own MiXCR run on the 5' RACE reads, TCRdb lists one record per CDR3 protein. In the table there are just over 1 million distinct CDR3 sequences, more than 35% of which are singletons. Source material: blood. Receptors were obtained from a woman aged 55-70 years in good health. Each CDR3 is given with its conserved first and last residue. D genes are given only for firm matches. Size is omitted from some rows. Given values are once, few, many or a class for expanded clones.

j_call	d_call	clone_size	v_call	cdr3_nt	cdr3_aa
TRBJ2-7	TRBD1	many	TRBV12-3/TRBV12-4	TGTGCCAGCAGTTCCCGACAGGGGACCTACGAGCAGTACTTC	CASSSRQGTYEQYF
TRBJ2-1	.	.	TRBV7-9	TGTGCCAGCAGCTTACAGGGTCCCGAGTTCTTC	CASSLQGPEFF
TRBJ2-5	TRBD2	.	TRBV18	TGTGCCAGCTCCCTTACTAGCGGAGAGACCCAGTACTTC	CASSLTSGETQYF
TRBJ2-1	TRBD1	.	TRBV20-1	TGCAGTGCTACTCAAGACAGGGGGCGCGGAGATAGTTTCCAGCGACAGACCCTTGGCAATGAGCAGTTCTTC	CSATQDRGRGDSFQRQTLGNEQFF
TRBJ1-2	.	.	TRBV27	TGTGCCAGCAGTGGAGGGAGGCATGGCTACACCTTC	CASSGGRHGYTF
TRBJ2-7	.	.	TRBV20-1	TGCAGTGCTAGTCCCTCGGACGAGCAGTACTTC	CSASPSDEQYF
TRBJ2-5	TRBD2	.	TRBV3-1	TGTGCCAGCAGCCCTTCGACTAGCGGGATCCAAGAGACCCAGTACTTC	CASSPSTSGIQETQYF
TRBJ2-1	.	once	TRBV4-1	TGCGCCAGCAGCCAAGATTCTAGCCCGACGGGTGAGCAGTTCTTC	CASSQDSSPTGEQFF
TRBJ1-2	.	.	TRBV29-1	TGCAGCGTTGAAGCGACAGGCTATGGCTACACCTTC	CSVEATGYGYTF
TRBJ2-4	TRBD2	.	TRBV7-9	TGTGCCAGCAGCCCCCGCCCCGGACTAGCGGGAGAGTTCGGGAACATTCAGTACTTC	CASSPRPGLAGEFGNIQYF
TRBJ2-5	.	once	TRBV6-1	TGTGCCAGCAGTGGATGGGGGGCGGAGGAGACCCAGTACTTC	CASSGWGAEETQYF
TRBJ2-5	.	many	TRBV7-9	TGTGCCAGCAGCTTAGCGGGAAGCGAGACCCAGTACTTC	CASSLAGSETQYF
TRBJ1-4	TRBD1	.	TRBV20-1	TGCAGTGCTTCGACAGGGGGGTACGAAAAACTGTTTTTT	CSASTGGYEKLFF
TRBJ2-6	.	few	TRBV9	TGTGCCAGCGCCCCCCCGGTCTCTGGGGCCAACGTCCTGACTTTC	CASAPPVSGANVLTF
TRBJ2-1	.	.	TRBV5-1	TGCGCCAGCCGCTTAGGGACCTTATACAATGAGCAGTTCTTC	CASRLGTLYNEQFF
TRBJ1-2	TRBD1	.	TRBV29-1	TGCAGCGTGGCCGGGACAGTAGAAAACTATGGCTACACCTTC	CSVAGTVENYGYTF
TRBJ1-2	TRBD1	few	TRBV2	TGTGCCAGCAGCGATGAGGGACAGGGGGCAGTCGGCTACACCTTC	CASSDEGQGAVGYTF
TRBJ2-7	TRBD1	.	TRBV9	TGTGCCAGCAGCGTAGAAGGGACAGCCTACGAGCAGTACTTC	CASSVEGTAYEQYF
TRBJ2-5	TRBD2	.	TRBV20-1	TGCAGTGCTAGGTCGACTAGCGGGGTCCAAGAGACCCAGTACTTC	CSARSTSGVQETQYF
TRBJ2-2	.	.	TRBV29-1	TGCAGCGTTGAAATAACTAACACCGGGGAGCTGTTTTTT	CSVEITNTGELFF
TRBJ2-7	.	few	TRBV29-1	TGCAGCGTGAAGGGAACCCTTGGGTCCTACGAGCAGTACTTC	CSVKGTLGSYEQYF
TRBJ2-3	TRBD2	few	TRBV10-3	TGTGCCATCAGTGAGAGGGTAGCGGGTATCACTAGCACAGATACGCAGTATTTT	CAISERVAGITSTDTQYF
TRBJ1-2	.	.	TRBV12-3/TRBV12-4	TGTGCCAGCAGTTCGGACAGATACTATGGCTACACCTTC	CASSSDRYYGYTF
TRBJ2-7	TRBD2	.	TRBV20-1	TGCAGTGCTAGATTAGCGGGAGGCTTTTCCTACGAGCAGTACTTC	CSARLAGGFSYEQYF
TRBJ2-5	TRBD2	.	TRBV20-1	TGCAGTGCTAGACCGGGACTAGCGGGAGGAGAGACCCAGTACTTC	CSARPGLAGGETQYF
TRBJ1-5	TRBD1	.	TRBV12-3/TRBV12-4	TGTGCCAGCAAGGACAGGGGTGATCAGCCCCAGCATTTT	CASKDRGDQPQHF
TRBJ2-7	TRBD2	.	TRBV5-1	TGCGCCAGCAGCCTCGGGGTAGCGGGCTACGAGCAGTACTTC	CASSLGVAGYEQYF
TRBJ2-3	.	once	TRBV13	TGTGCCAGCAGCTTAGGCCGGGACCCCGATACGCAGTATTTT	CASSLGRDPDTQYF
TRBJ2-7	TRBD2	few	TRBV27	TGTGCCAGACTAGCGGGGTCCTACGAGCAGTACTTC	CARLAGSYEQYF
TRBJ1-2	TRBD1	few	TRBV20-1	TGCAGTGCTAGAGATTACGAGGGGGCAAGAAACTATGGCTACACCTTC	CSARDYEGARNYGYTF
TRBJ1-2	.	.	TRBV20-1	TGCAGTGCCCCTGACTTATATGGCTACACCTTC	CSAPDLYGYTF
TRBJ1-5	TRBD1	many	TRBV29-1	TGCAGCGTGACGGACAGGACCGATCAGCCCCAGCATTTT	CSVTDRTDQPQHF